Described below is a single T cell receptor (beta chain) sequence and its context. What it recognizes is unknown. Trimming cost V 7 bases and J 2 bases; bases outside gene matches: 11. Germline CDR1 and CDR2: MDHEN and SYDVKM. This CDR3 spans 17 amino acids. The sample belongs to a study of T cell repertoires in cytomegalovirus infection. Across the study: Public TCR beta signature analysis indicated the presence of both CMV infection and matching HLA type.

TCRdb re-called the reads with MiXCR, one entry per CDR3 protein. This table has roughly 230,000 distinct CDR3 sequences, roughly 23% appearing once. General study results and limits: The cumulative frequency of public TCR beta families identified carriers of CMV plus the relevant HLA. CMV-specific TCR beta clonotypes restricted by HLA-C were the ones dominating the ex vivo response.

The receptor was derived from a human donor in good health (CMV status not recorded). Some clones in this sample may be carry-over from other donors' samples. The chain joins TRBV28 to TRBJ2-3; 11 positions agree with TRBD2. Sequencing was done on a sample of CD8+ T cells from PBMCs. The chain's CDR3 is CASTNPGTSGLTDTQYF. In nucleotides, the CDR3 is TGTGCCAGCACTAACCCGGGGACTAGCGGCCTCACAGATACGCAGTATTTT.